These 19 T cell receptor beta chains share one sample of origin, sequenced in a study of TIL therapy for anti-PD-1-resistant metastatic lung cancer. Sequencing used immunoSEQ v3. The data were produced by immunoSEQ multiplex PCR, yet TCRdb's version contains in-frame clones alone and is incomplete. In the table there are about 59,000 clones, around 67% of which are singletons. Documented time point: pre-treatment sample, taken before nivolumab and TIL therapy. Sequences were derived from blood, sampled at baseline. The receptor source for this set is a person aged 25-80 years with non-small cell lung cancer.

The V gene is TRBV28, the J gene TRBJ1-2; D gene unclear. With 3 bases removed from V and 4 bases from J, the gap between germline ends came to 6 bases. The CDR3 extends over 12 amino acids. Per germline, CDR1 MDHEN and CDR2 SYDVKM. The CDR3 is CASSLAGYGYTF. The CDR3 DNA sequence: TGTGCCAGCAGTTTGGCGGGCTATGGCTACACCTTC.

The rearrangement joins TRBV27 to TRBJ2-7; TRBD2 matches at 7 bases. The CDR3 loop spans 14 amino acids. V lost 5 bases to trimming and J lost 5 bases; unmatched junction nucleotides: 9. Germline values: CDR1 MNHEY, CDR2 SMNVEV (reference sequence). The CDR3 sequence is CASSRDAGANEQYF. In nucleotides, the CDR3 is TGTGCCAGCAGTCGAGATGCGGGAGCCAACGAGCAGTACTTC.

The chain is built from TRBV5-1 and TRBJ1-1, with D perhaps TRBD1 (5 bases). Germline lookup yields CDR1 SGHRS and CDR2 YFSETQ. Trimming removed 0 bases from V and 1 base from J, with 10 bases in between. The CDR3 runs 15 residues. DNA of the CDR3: TGCGCCAGCAGCTTGGGCGGGGGGACGAACACTGAAGCTTTCTTT. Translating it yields CASSLGGGTNTEAFF.

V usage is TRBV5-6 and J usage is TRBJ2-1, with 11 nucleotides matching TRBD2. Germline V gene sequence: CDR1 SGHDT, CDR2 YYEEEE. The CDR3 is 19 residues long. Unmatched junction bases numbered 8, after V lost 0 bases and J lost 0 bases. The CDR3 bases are TGTGCCAGCAGCTTGGTACTAGCGGGAGAGGGAAGCTCCTACAATGAGCAGTTCTTC. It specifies CASSLVLAGEGSSYNEQFF.

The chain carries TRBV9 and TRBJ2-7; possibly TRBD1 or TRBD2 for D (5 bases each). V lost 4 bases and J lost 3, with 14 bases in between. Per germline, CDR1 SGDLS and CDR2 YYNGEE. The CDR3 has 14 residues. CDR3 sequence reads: CASSLGTEDYEQYF. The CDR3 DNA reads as TGTGCCAGCAGCCTCGGGACGGAAGACTACGAGCAGTACTTC.

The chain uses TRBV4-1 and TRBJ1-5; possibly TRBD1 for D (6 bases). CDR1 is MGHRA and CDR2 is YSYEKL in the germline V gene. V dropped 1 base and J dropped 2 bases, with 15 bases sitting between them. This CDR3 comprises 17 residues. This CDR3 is CASSQATGSGGNQPQHF. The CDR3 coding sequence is TGCGCCAGCAGCCAAGCTACAGGGTCGGGGGGCAATCAGCCCCAGCATTTT.

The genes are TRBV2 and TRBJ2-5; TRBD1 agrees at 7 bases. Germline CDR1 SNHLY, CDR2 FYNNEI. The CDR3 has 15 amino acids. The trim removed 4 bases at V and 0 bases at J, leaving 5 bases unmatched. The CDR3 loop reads CASSVTGTYQETQYF. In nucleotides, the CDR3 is TGTGCCAGCAGTGTGACAGGGACCTACCAAGAGACCCAGTACTTC.

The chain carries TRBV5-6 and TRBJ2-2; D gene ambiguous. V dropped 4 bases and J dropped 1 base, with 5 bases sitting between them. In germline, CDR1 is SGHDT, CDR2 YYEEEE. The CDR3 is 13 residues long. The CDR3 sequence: CASSPWNTGELFF. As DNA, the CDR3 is TGTGCCAGCAGCCCCTGGAACACCGGGGAGCTGTTTTTT. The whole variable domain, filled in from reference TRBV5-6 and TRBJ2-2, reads DAGVTQSPTHLIKTRGQQVTLRCSPKSGHDTVSWYQQALGQGPQFIFQYYEEEERQRGNFPDRFSGHQFPNYSSELNVNALLLGDSALYLCASSPWNTGELFFGEGSRLTVL.

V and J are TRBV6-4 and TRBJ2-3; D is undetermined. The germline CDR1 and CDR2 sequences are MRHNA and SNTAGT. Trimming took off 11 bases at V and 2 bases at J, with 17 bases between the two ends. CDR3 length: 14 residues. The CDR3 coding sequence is TGTGCCTCCAGACCCTTACCCGACACAGATACGCAGTATTTT. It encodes CASRPLPDTDTQYF.

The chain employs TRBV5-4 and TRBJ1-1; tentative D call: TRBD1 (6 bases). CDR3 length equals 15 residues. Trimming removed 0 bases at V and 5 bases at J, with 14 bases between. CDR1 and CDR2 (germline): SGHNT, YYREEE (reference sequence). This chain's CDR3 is CASSLVAGVGTEAFF. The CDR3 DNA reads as TGTGCCAGCAGCTTGGTCGCAGGGGTAGGTACTGAAGCTTTCTTT.

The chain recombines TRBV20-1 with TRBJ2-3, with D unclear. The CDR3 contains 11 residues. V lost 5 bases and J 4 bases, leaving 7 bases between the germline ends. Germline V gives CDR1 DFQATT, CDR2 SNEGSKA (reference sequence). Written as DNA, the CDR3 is TGCAGTGCTGACCGATCAGATACGCAGTATTTT. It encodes CSADRSDTQYF.

In DNA, the CDR3 is TGTGCCAGCAGCTCCCCTCAGCCCCAGCATTTT. Translation: CASSSPQPQHF. The chain recombines TRBV7-2 with TRBJ1-5; D not resolved. Deletions cut 4 bases from V and 6 bases from J, with 4 bases between. CDR1 SGHTA and CDR2 FQGNSA come from the germline V gene. The CDR3 has 11 amino acids.

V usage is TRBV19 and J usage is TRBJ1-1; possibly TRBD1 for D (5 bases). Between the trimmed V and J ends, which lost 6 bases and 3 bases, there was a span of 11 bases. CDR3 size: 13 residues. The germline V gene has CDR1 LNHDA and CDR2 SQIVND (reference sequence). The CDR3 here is CASSQGPYTEAFF. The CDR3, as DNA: TGTGCCAGTAGCCAGGGACCGTACACTGAAGCTTTCTTT.

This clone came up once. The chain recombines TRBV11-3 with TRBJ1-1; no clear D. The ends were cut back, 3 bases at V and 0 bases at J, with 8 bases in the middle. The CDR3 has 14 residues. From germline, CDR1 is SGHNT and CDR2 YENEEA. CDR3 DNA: TGTGCCAGCAGCTTGGGCCGGATGAACACTGAAGCTTTCTTT. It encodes CASSLGRMNTEAFF.

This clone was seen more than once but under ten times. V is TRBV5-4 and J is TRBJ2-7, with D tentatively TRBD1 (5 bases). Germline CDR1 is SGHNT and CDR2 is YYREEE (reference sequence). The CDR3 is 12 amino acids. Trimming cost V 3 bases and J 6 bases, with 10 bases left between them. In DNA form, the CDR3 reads TGTGCCAGCAGCTATGACAGCTTCGAGCAGTACTTC. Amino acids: CASSYDSFEQYF.

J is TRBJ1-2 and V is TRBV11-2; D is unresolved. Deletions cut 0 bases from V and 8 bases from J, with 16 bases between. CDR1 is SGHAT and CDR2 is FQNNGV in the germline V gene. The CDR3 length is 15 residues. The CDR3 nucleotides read TGTGCCAGCAGCTTAGAATTCGGCAGCTTGAACGGCTACACCTTC. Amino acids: CASSLEFGSLNGYTF.

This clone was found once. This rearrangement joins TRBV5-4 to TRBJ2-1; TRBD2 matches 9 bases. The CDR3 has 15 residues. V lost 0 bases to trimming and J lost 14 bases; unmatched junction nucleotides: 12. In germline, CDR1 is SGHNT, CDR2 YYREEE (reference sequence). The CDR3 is CASSLGGGRVGVEFF. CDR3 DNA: TGTGCCAGCAGCTTGGGCGGCGGGAGGGTCGGTGTGGAGTTCTTC.

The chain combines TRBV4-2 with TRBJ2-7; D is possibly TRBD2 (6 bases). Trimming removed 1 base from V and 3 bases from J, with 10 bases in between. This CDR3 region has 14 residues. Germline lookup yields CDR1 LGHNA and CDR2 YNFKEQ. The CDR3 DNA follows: TGTGCCAGCAGCCAAGTGGGGACTGACTACGAGCAGTACTTC. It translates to CASSQVGTDYEQYF.

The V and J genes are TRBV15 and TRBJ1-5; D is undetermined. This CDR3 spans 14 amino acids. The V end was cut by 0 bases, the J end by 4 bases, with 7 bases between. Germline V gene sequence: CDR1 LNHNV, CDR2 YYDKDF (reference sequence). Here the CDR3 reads CATSREPGNQPQHF. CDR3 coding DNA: TGTGCCACCAGCAGAGAACCGGGGAATCAGCCCCAGCATTTT.